The sample holds one count of the clone carrying this T cell receptor beta chain. V lost 4 bases, J lost 8 bases, and 8 bases stayed unmatched. This CDR3 contains 14 residues. The germline gives CDR1 SGDLS, CDR2 YYNGEE. The data were taken from a study of cytomegalovirus exposure and HLA in healthy donors. The PCR had 60 Vbeta and 13 Jbeta primers. The method was immunoSEQ multiplex PCR; TCRdb's version includes in-frame clones alone and lacks a portion of them. The repertoire includes roughly 120,000 clones, 80% of them detected once, and about 10% sits in the top ten. The gene calls are TRBV9 and TRBJ1-1; 10 bases are shared with TRBD1. The clonotype comes from a female donor in good health and CMV-seropositive. The specimen sequenced was PBMCs. For the CDR3, the DNA is TGTGCCAGCAGCCGGGACAGGGGAAATAGAGAAGCTTTCTTT. Translating gives CASSRDRGNREAFF.